This section outlines one T cell receptor (beta chain) sequence together with its context. CDR1 and CDR2 (germline): MGHDK, SYGVNS. V shed 6 bases and J shed 0 bases, with 21 bases lying between them. CDR3 length: 18 residues. The sample belongs to a study of CD8+ T cells in alopecia areata. Extracted RNA was reverse transcribed, and the resulting cDNA served as sequencing template. Assay: immunoSEQ multiplex PCR; the TCRdb copy retains only in-frame clones and omits some. There are over 120,000 clones in the sample; roughly 54% occur only once, and around a sixth lies in the top ten. The treatment here: oral pan-JAK inhibitor, 5-10 mg twice daily.

The rearrangement joins TRBV25-1 to TRBJ2-1; D remains ambiguous. This TCR derives from a human donor with alopecia areata. The starting material was CD8+ T cells sorted from blood, obtained at week 4, from a patient treated with tofacitinib. CDR3 nucleotides: TGTGCCAGCAGCGCCAATCCTCTGGGCAAATTCTCCTACAATGAGCAGTTCTTC. Its protein product is CASSANPLGKFSYNEQFF. The whole variable domain, filled in from reference TRBV25-1 and TRBJ2-1, reads EADIYQTPRYLVIGTGKKITLECSQTMGHDKMYWYQQDPGMELHLIHYSYGVNSTEKGDLSSESTVSRIRTEHFPLTLESARPSHTSQYLCASSANPLGKFSYNEQFFGPGTRLTVL.